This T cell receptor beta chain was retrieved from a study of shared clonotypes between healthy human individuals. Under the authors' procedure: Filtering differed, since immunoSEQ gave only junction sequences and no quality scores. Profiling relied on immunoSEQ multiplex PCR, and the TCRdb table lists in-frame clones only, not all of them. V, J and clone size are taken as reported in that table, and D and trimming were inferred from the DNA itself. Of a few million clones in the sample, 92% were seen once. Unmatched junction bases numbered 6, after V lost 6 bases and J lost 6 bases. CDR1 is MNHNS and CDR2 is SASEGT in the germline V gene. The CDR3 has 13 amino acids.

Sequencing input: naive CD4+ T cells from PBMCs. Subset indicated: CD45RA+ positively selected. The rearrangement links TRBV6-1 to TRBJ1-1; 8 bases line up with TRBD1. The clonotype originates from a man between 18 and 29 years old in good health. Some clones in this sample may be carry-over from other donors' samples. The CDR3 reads CASRWDRPSEAFF. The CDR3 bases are TGTGCCAGCAGATGGGACAGGCCCTCTGAAGCTTTCTTT.